These T cell receptor beta chains were read from a single sample in a study of Graves' ophthalmopathy and Graves' hyperthyroidism. TCRdb redid the calling of the multiplex PCR reads with MiXCR, one entry per CDR3 protein. This sample has fewer than 650,000 distinct CDR3 sequences; about a fifth occur once, and the top ten carry roughly 7.4%. The sample comprised peripheral blood. Every receptor here comes from a woman aged 18-29 years with stable Graves' hyperthyroidism. Some clones in this sample may be carry-over from other donors' samples. Each CDR3 is given with its conserved first and last residue. D genes are given only for firm matches. Only part of the rows carry a size: once, few, many, or a class if the clone is expanded.

d_call	j_call	v_call	clone_size	cdr3_aa	cdr3_nt
TRBD1	TRBJ2-5	TRBV27	-	CASSLYGTDKETQYF	TGTGCCAGCAGTTTATACGGGACAGATAAAGAGACCCAGTACTTC
-	TRBJ2-3	TRBV5-1	-	CASSLGPRRGGRADTQYF	TGCGCCAGCAGCTTGGGGCCCAGGAGAGGGGGGCGCGCAGATACGCAGTATTTT
-	TRBJ1-1	TRBV12-3/TRBV12-4	few	CASSFGRALEAFF	TGTGCCAGCAGTTTCGGGCGGGCCCTTGAAGCTTTCTTT
-	TRBJ1-5	TRBV2	many	CASTQGGVQPQHF	TGTGCCAGCACTCAAGGGGGGGTTCAGCCCCAGCATTTT
-	TRBJ1-3	TRBV30	many	CAWSVRGSGNTIYF	TGTGCCTGGAGTGTCAGGGGCTCTGGAAACACCATATATTTT
-	TRBJ1-1	TRBV3-1	-	CASSRPGFVRDTEAFF	TGTGCCAGCAGCCGCCCGGGCTTCGTTCGGGACACTGAAGCTTTCTTT
-	TRBJ2-5	TRBV28	-	CASSLTYWRETQYF	TGTGCCAGCAGTTTAACGTATTGGAGAGAGACCCAGTACTTC
-	TRBJ1-5	TRBV6-1	-	CASSEDGQLFNNQPQHF	TGTGCCAGCAGTGAAGATGGCCAGCTTTTTAATAATCAGCCCCAGCATTTT
TRBD2	TRBJ2-2	TRBV30	-	CAWSTSDLSGELFF	TGTGCCTGGAGCACTAGCGATTTGAGCGGGGAGCTGTTTTTT
-	TRBJ1-1	TRBV30	many	CAWSGYAEAFF	TGTGCCTGGAGTGGTTACGCTGAAGCTTTCTTT
TRBD2	TRBJ2-2	TRBV27	few	CASSPQTSGRALRELFF	TGTGCCAGCAGTCCACAGACTAGCGGGAGGGCCTTGAGGGAGCTGTTTTTT
TRBD1	TRBJ1-3	TRBV27	-	CASSLGQGTDTIYF	TGTGCCAGCAGTTTGGGACAGGGAACGGACACCATATATTTT
-	TRBJ1-6	TRBV6-1	many	CASSQGLGRYNSPLHF	TGTGCCAGCAGTCAGGGCCTGGGGCGATATAATTCACCCCTCCACTTT
-	TRBJ1-1	TRBV14	-	CASSPIWGVGAFF	TGTGCCAGCAGCCCCATATGGGGGGTTGGTGCTTTCTTT
-	TRBJ2-7	TRBV6-1	-	CASSYLGAGPVYEQYF	TGTGCCAGCTCATACCTAGGGGCAGGGCCCGTCTACGAGCAGTACTTC
-	TRBJ1-5	TRBV27	few	CASSLTGISNQPQHF	TGTGCCAGCAGTTTAACCGGGATTAGCAATCAGCCCCAGCATTTT
-	TRBJ1-5	TRBV20-1	-	CSAREGLNQPQHF	TGCAGTGCTAGAGAAGGGTTAAATCAGCCCCAGCATTTT